These 20 T cell receptor beta chains were sequenced from one sample in a study of T cells after yellow fever vaccination. TCRdb reanalysed the 5' RACE reads using MiXCR and keeps one entry per CDR3 protein. The sample lists about 320,000 distinct CDR3 sequences; around an eighth were seen once. Sequenced material: CD4+ T cells sorted from PBMCs, taken 15 days after the yellow fever booster vaccination. The receptor set was obtained from a man between 18 and 29 years old who received the YFV17D yellow fever vaccine.

The sample holds a few counts of this clonotype. J is TRBJ2-4 and V is TRBV5-6; a possible D gene is TRBD2 (5 bases). The CDR3 contains 18 residues. Germline lookup yields CDR1 SGHDT and CDR2 YYEEEE. V gave up 2 bases and J gave up 1 base, with 19 bases separating them. CDR3 bases: TGTGCCAGCAGCTTCCGACCGGGAAGAGTTATGGCCAAAAACATTCAGTACTTC. This codes for CASSFRPGRVMAKNIQYF.

This clonotype appeared a few times. The chain employs TRBV7-3 and TRBJ1-6; 9 nucleotides match TRBD1. The germline CDR1 and CDR2 sequences are SGHTA and FQGTGA. J was trimmed by 9 bases and V by 5 bases; bases with no gene match: 8. CDR3 length equals 15 residues. CDR3 in amino acids: CASSLGQGMSSPLHF. CDR3 sequence (DNA): TGTGCCAGCAGCCTCGGACAGGGGATGAGTTCACCCCTCCACTTT. The whole variable domain, remainder taken from reference TRBV7-3 and TRBJ1-6, is GAGVSQTPSNKVTEKGKYVELRCDPISGHTALYWYRQSLGQGPEFLIYFQGTGAADDSGLPNDRFFAVRPEGSVSTLKIQRTERGDSAVYLCASSLGQGMSSPLHFGNGTRLTVT.

This clonotype occurred many times. The chain is built from TRBV19 and TRBJ1-5; 8 nucleotides agree with TRBD1. The CDR3 contains 15 residues. V lost 8 bases, J lost 2 bases, and 8 bases stayed unmatched. CDR1 is LNHDA and CDR2 is SQIVND in the germline V gene (reference sequence). The CDR3 region has the DNA TGTGCCAGTGCCCCAGGGGGCGTTCGCAATCAGCCCCAGCATTTT. Its translation: CASAPGGVRNQPQHF. Looking up the rest from reference TRBV19 and TRBJ1-5 gives the full variable domain: DGGITQSPKYLFRKEGQNVTLSCEQNLNHDAMYWYRQDPGQGLRLIYYSQIVNDFQKGDIAEGYSVSREKKESFPLTVTSAQKNPTAFYLCASAPGGVRNQPQHFGDGTRLSIL.

As regards this clonotype: The germline gene is not matched at one end of the junction; a read error may be the cause. The chain couples TRBV29-1 to TRBJ1-4; the D gene is possibly TRBD1 (6 bases). CDR1 SQVTM and CDR2 ANQGSEA come from the germline V gene. There are 12 residues in the CDR3. The CDR3 coding sequence is TGCAGCGTTGGGGTACAGGGTGAAATACTGTTTTTT. It translates to CSVGVQGEILFF.

In nucleotides, the CDR3 is TGTGCCAGCAGCCGACAGACAGGGGCAGAGACCCAGTACTTC. Its translation: CASSRQTGAETQYF. This chain connects TRBV7-2 to TRBJ2-5, with TRBD1 identical over 8 bases. Per the germline V gene, CDR1 is SGHTA and CDR2 is FQGNSA. The CDR3 length is 14 residues. V shed 5 bases, J shed 4 bases, and the junction held 6 bases outside the gene matches.

This clonotype occurred many times. Relative to the germline gene, one junction end is altered; a read error may explain this. This rearrangement joins TRBV5-1 to TRBJ2-6; D remains unclear. This CDR3 has 14 amino acids. Germline loops: CDR1 SGHRS, CDR2 YFSETQ. CDR3 sequence reads: CASSLGSGANVLTF. The DNA for the CDR3 is TGTGCCAGCAGCTTGGGCTCTGGGGCCAACGTCCTGACTTTC.

This clonotype was seen only once. This chain uses TRBV18 with TRBJ2-7; TRBD2 is a possible D gene (6 bases). Between the trimmed V and J ends, which lost 3 bases and 9 bases, there was a span of 15 bases. The CDR3 is 13 amino acids. Germline V gives CDR1 KGHSH, CDR2 LQKENI. The chain's CDR3 is CASSPPGDGRQYV. The CDR3 DNA reads TGTGCCAGCTCACCTCCGGGGGACGGCCGGCAGTACGTC.

This clonotype was counted once. This may arise from a read error, as a much more abundant clone is one base away. This chain connects TRBV28 to TRBJ1-2; 7 bases line up with TRBD1. V lost 4 bases, J lost 2 bases, and 4 bases stayed unmatched. Germline CDR1 and CDR2: MDHEN and SYDVKM. CDR3 length equals 14 residues. In DNA form, the CDR3 reads TGTGCCAGCAGTTCCTCGACAGGGAACTATGGCTACACCTTC. This encodes CASSSSTGNYGYTF.

The gene calls are TRBV4-1 and TRBJ2-1, with D maybe TRBD2 (6 bases). Trimming removed 6 bases from V and 9 bases from J, with 15 bases in between. The CDR3 has 13 amino acids. The germline CDR1 and CDR2 sequences are MGHRA and YSYEKL. The CDR3 spells CASSLFGGSEQFF. CDR3 nucleotides: TGCGCCAGCAGTCTTTTCGGGGGAAGTGAGCAGTTCTTC.

This clonotype was observed many times. The chain is built from TRBV7-2 and TRBJ1-1; D uncertain. Germline CDR1 reads SGHTA; CDR2 reads FQGNSA. Trimming shortened V by 0 bases and J by 1 base, and 6 bases separated the two germline ends. The CDR3 covers 14 residues. The CDR3 DNA sequence: TGTGCCAGCAGCTTAGCGACCGCGAACACTGAAGCTTTCTTT. Residues: CASSLATANTEAFF.

This clonotype occurred a few times. The V gene is TRBV12-3 or TRBV12-4, the J gene TRBJ2-5; 7 bases agree with TRBD1. CDR3 length equals 12 residues. The V gene end was trimmed by 8 bases and the J gene end by 2 bases; junction bases not matched to a gene: 2. CDR3 DNA sequence: TGTGCCAGCCAGGGGGAGCAAGAGACCCAGTACTTC. It specifies CASQGEQETQYF.

There are a few counts of this clonotype. J is TRBJ2-7 and V is TRBV5-1; 7 bases match TRBD2. Per germline, CDR1 SGHRS and CDR2 YFSETQ. The trim removed 6 bases at V and 3 bases at J, leaving 6 bases unmatched. The CDR3 has 13 amino acids. CDR3 loop: CASMYSGGYEQYF. CDR3 sequence (DNA): TGCGCCAGCATGTATTCGGGGGGCTACGAGCAGTACTTC.

Only a few counts were recorded for this clonotype. The J gene is TRBJ2-7, the V gene TRBV6-2 or TRBV6-3; TRBD2 matches 10 bases. The CDR3 sequence is 14 residues long. V dropped 6 bases and J dropped 2; count of bases not matched to a gene: 4. CDR1 MNHEY and CDR2 SVGEGT come from the germline V gene. CDR3 in DNA: TGTGCCAGCAGAGGAAGCGGGGGGGCCTACGAGCAGTACTTC. This codes for CASRGSGGAYEQYF.

The chain combines TRBV7-9 with TRBJ1-2, with 10 bases that match TRBD1. The V and J ends lost 4 bases and 2 bases, in that order; junction bases with no gene match: 13. The germline gives CDR1 SEHNR, CDR2 FQNEAQ (reference sequence). CDR3 length: 18 residues. CDR3 region: CASSSDRGQGEANYGYTF. The CDR3 coding sequence is TGTGCCAGCAGCTCCGACAGGGGGCAAGGCGAAGCGAACTATGGCTACACCTTC.

V gene TRBV20-1 combines with J gene TRBJ2-6; 8 bases agree with TRBD1. The CDR3 extends over 13 amino acids. CDR1 and CDR2 (germline): DFQATT, SNEGSKA (reference sequence). V shed 4 bases, J shed 6 bases, and the junction held 2 bases outside the gene matches. The CDR3 DNA reads as TGCAGTGCTACCAGGGGGCTGGCCAACGTCCTGACTTTC. Amino acid sequence: CSATRGLANVLTF.

This clonotype was found a few times. An end of the junction differs from the germline gene, which may be a read error. The chain couples TRBV7-3 to TRBJ2-1, with D possibly TRBD2 on 6 matching bases. Germline values: CDR1 SGHTA, CDR2 FQGTGA. This CDR3 region has 15 residues. CDR3 region: CASSPTRDSNNEQFF. Here the CDR3 DNA reads TGTGCCAGCAGCCCGACCCGGGACTCCAACAATGAGCAGTTCTTC.

V and J are TRBV19 and TRBJ1-5; maybe TRBD1 (5 bases). Trimming took 6 bases from V and 0 from J, leaving 12 bases between them. CDR1 is LNHDA and CDR2 is SQIVND in the germline V gene (reference sequence). The CDR3 totals 15 residues. As DNA, the CDR3 is TGTGCCAGTAGACGCGGGACGGATAGCAATCAGCCCCAGCATTTT. Translating it yields CASRRGTDSNQPQHF. Full variable domain (outside the CDR3, taken from reference TRBV19 and TRBJ1-5): DGGITQSPKYLFRKEGQNVTLSCEQNLNHDAMYWYRQDPGQGLRLIYYSQIVNDFQKGDIAEGYSVSREKKESFPLTVTSAQKNPTAFYLCASRRGTDSNQPQHFGDGTRLSIL.

The CDR3 sequence: CASSHMPAGAPEDTQYF. The CDR3 DNA reads TGTGCCAGCAGCCACATGCCAGCGGGGGCTCCTGAAGATACGCAGTATTTT. This sequence joins TRBV6-5 and TRBJ2-3; 8 nucleotides line up with TRBD2. Germline CDR1 reads MNHEY; CDR2 reads SVGAGI. The CDR3 runs to 17 residues. V trimming: 6 bases; J trimming: 5 bases; junction bases outside the gene matches: 16.

The chain employs TRBV7-9 and TRBJ1-2, with unresolved D. CDR1 and CDR2 (germline): SEHNR, FQNEAQ (reference sequence). V was clipped by 1 base and J by 0 bases, with 3 bases between them. This CDR3 comprises 13 residues. Here the CDR3 reads CASSLVANYGYTF. CDR3 in DNA: TGTGCCAGCAGCTTAGTAGCTAACTATGGCTACACCTTC.

The V call is TRBV12-3 or TRBV12-4, the J call TRBJ2-5; D assignment may be TRBD1 or TRBD2 (5 bases each). The V gene lost 6 bases and the J gene lost 4 bases, with 12 bases spanning the gap. The CDR3 is 13 residues long. CDR3 coding DNA: TGTGCCAGCAGCGGGACCGAGAGAGAGACCCAGTACTTC. The encoded protein is CASSGTERETQYF.